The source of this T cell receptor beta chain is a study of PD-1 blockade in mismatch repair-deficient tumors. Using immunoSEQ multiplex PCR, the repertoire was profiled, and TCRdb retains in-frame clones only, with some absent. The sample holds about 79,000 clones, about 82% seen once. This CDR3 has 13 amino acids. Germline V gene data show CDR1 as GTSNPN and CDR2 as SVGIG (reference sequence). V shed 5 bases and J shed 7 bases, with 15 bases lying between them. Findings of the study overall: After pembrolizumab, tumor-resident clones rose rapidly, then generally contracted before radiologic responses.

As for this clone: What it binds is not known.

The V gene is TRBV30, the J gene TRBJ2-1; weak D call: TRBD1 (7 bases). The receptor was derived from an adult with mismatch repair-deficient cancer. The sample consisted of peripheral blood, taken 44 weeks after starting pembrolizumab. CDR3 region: CAWGGTADNEQFF. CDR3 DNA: TGTGCCTGGGGAGGGACAGCTGATAATGAGCAGTTCTTC.